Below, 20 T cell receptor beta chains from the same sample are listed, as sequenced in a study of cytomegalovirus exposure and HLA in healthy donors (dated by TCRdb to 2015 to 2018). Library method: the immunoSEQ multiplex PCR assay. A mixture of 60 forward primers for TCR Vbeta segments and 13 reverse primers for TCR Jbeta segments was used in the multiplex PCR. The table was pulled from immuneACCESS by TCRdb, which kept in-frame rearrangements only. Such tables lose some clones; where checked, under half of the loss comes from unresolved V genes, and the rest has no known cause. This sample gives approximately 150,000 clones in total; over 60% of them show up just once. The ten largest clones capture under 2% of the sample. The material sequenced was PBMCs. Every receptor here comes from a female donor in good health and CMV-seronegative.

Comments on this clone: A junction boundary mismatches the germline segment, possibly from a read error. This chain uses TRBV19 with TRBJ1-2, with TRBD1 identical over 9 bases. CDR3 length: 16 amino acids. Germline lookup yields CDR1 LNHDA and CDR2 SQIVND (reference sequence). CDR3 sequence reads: CASSIYNRDRAVIMGF. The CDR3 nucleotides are TGTGCCAGTAGTATCTACAACCGGGACAGGGCGGTCATAATGGGCTTC.

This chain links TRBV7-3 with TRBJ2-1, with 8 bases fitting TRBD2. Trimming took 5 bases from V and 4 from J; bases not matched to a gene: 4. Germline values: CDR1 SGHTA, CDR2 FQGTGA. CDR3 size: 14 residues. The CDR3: CASSTSGRYNEQFF. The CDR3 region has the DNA TGTGCCAGCAGCACTAGCGGAAGATACAATGAGCAGTTCTTC.

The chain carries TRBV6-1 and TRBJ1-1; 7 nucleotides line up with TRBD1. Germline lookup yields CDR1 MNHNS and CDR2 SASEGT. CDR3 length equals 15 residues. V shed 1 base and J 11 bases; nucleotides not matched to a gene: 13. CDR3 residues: CASSEGTHNRGRAFF. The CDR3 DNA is TGTGCCAGCAGTGAAGGGACACACAACAGGGGCCGGGCTTTCTTT.

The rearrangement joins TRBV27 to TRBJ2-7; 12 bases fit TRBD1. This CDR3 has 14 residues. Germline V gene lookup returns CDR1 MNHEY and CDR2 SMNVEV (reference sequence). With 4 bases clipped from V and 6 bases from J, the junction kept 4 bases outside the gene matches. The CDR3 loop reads CASSWGQGAPEQYF. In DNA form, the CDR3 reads TGTGCCAGCAGTTGGGGACAGGGGGCGCCCGAGCAGTACTTC.

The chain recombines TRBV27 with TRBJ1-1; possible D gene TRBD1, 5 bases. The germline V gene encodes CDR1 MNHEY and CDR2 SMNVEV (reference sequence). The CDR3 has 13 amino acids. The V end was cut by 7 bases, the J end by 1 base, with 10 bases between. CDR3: CASTQGQNTEAFF. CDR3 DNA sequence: TGTGCCAGCACCCAGGGTCAGAACACTGAAGCTTTCTTT.

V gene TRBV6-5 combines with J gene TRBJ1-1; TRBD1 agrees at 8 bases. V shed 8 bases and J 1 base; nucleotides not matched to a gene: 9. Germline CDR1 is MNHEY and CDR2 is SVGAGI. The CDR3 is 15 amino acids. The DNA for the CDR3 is TGTGCCAGCGGACCCGGACAGGGAGCGAACACTGAAGCTTTCTTT. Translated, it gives CASGPGQGANTEAFF.

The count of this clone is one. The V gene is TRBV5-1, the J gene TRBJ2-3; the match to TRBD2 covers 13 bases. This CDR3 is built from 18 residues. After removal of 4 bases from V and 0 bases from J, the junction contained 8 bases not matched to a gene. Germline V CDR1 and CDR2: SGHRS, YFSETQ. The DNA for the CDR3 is TGCGCCAGCAGCCGGACTAGCGGGGGCCTTGTTAGCACAGATACGCAGTATTTT. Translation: CASSRTSGGLVSTDTQYF.

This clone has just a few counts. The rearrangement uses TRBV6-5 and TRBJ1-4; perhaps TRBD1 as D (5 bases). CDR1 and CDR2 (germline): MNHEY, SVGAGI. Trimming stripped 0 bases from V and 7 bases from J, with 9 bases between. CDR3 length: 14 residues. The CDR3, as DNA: TGTGCCAGCAGTTACTCTGGCAGGGTTGAAAAACTGTTTTTT. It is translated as CASSYSGRVEKLFF.

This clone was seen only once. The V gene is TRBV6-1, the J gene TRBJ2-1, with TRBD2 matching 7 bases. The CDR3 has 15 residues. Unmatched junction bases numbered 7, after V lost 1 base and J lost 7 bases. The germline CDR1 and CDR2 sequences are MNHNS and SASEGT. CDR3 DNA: TGTGCCAGCAGTGAAGACGAGCGGGGAAGGAATGAGCAGTTCTTC. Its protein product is CASSEDERGRNEQFF.

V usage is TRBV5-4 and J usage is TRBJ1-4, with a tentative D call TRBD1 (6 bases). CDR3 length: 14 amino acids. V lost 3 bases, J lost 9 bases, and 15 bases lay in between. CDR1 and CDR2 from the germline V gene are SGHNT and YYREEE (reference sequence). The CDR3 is CASSYGGADKKLFF. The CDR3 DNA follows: TGTGCCAGCAGCTACGGGGGGGCAGATAAAAAACTGTTTTTT.

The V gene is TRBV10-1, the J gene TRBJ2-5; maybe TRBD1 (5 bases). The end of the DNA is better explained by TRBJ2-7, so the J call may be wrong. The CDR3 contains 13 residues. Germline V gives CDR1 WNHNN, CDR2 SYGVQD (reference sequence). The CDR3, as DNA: TGCGCCAGCAGTCCAGGGCAGGCCTACGAGCAGTACTTC. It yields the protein CASSPGQAYEQYF.

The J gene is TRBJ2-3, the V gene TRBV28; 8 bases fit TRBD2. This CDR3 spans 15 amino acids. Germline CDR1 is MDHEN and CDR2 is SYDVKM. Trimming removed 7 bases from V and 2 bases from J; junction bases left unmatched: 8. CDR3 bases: TGTGCCAGCACTTCCAGCGGGAGTCACACAGATACGCAGTATTTT. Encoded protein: CASTSSGSHTDTQYF.

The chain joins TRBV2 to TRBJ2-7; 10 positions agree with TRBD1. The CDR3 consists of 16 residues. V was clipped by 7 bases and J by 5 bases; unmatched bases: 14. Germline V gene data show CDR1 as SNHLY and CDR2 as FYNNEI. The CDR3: CASTLSRTGGQDEQYF. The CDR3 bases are TGTGCCAGCACCTTATCCAGGACAGGGGGGCAGGACGAGCAGTACTTC. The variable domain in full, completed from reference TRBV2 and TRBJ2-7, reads EPEVTQTPSHQVTQMGQEVILRCVPISNHLYFYWYRQILGQKVEFLVSFYNNEISEKSEIFDDQFSVERPDGSNFTLKIRSTKLEDSAMYFCASTLSRTGGQDEQYFGPGTRLTVT.

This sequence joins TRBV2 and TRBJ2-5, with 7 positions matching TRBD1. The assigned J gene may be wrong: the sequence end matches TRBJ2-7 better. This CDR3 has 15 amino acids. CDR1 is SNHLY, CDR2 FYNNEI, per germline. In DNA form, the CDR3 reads TGTGCCAGCAGCCAGGGGGATTATGGGGCCTACGAGCAGTACTTC. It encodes CASSQGDYGAYEQYF.

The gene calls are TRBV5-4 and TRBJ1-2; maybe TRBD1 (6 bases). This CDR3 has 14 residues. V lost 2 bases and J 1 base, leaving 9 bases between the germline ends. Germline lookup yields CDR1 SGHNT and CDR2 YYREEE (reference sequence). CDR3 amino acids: CASSFPGVNYGYTF. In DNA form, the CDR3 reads TGTGCCAGCAGCTTCCCAGGGGTTAACTATGGCTACACCTTC.

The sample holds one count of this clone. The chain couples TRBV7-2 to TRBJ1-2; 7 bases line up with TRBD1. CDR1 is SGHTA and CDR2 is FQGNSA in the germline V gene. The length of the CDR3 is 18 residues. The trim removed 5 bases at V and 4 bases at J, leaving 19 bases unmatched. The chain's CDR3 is CASSPIAKGQPDFYGYTF. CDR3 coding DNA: TGTGCCAGCAGCCCGATCGCCAAGGGACAGCCGGACTTCTATGGCTACACCTTC.

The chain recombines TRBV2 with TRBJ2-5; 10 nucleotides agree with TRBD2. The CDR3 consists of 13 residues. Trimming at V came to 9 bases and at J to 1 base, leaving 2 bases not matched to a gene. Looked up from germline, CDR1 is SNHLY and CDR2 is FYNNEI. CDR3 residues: CARRTSGQETQYF. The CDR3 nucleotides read TGTGCCAGAAGGACTAGCGGCCAAGAGACCCAGTACTTC.

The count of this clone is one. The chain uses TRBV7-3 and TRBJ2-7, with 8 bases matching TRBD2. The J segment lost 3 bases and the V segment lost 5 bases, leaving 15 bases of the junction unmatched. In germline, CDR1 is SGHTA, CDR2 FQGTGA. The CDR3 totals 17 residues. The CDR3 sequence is CASSPWGSAGAGYEQYF. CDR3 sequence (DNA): TGTGCCAGCAGCCCGTGGGGGTCAGCGGGAGCCGGCTACGAGCAGTACTTC.

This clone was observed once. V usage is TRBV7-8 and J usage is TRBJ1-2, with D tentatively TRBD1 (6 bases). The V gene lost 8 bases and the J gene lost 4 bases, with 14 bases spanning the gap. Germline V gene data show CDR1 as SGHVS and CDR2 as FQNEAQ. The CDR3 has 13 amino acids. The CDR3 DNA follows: TGTGCCAGCGGGGGCACGACAATCTATGGCTACACCTTC. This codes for CASGGTTIYGYTF.

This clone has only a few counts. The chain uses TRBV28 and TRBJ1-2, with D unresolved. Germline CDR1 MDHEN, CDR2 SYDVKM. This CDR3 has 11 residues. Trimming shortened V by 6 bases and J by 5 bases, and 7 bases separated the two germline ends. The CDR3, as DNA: TGTGCCAGCAGACTGAAATATGGCTACACCTTC. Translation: CASRLKYGYTF.